The entry below gives a single TCR beta chain sequence along with its context. The antigen is not known. This record belongs to a study of cytomegalovirus exposure and HLA in healthy donors. Overall study: Both the 120 validation repertoires and the approximately 700 first-cohort repertoires used the same platform, as reported by a later analysis.

Study-level findings and limits: Investigators reported 150 to 200 TCR beta chains as tied to cytomegalovirus. Reportedly, diagnosis of cytomegalovirus status by the classifier showed high specificity and sensitivity.

The assay was immunoSEQ multiplex PCR, and TCRdb's table has in-frame clones only and misses some. The table shows 90,000 to 150,000 clones, with approximately 88% occurring only once. The donors were members of the approximately 120-subject validation cohort (separate from the approximately 670-subject first cohort). The CDR3 has 14 amino acids. The germline gives CDR1 MNHEY, CDR2 SMNVEV (reference sequence). V shed 2 bases, J shed 3 bases, and the junction held 4 bases outside the gene matches. This clonotype originated in a woman in her late teens or twenties in good health and CMV-seropositive. The rearrangement uses TRBV27 and TRBJ2-7; 7 bases fit TRBD2. The sequenced sample consisted of PBMCs. In DNA, the CDR3 is TGTGCCAGCAGTTTACGGGGGGTTAGCTACGAGCAGTACTTC. It encodes CASSLRGVSYEQYF.